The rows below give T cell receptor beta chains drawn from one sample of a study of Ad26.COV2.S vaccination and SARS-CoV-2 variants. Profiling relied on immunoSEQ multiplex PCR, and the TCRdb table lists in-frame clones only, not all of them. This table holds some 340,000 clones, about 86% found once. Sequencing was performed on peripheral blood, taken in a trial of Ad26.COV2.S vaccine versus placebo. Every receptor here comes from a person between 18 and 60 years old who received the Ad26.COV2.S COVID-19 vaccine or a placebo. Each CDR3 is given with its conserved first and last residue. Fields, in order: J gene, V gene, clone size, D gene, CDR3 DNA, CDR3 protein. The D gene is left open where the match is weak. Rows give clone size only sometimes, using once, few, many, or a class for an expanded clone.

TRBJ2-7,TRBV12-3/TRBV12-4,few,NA,TGTGCCAGCAGTTTTACGGGGGTCGAGCAGTACTTC,CASSFTGVEQYF
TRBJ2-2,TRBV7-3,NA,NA,TGTGCCAGCAGCTTAATTGCGGGGACGAACACCGGGGAGCTGTTTTTT,CASSLIAGTNTGELFF
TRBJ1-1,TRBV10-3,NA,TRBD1,TGTGCCATTCGGACAGGGCTGGGCACTGAAGCTTTCTTT,CAIRTGLGTEAFF
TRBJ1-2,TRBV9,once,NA,TGTGCCAGCAGCGTAGTGGCAGGGGACTTATATGGCTACACCTTC,CASSVVAGDLYGYTF
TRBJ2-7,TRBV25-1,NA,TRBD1,TGTGCCAGCACGGGACAGGGGGCCTACGAGCAGTACTTC,CASTGQGAYEQYF
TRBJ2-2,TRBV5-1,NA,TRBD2,TGCGCCAGCAGCTTGGCTGGGGCTAGCGGGGGGCTGAACACCGGGGAGCTGTTTTTT,CASSLAGASGGLNTGELFF
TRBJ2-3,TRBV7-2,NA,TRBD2,TGTGCCAGCAGCTTACTCGGGACTAGCGGATCAGATACGCAGTATTTT,CASSLLGTSGSDTQYF
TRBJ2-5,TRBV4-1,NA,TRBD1,TGCGCCAGCAGCCGCCGGGACAGAATTACCCAAGAGACCCAGTACTTC,CASSRRDRITQETQYF
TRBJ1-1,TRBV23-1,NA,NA,TGCGCCAGCAGTCAATCAACAGGGAACACTGAAGCTTTCTTT,CASSQSTGNTEAFF
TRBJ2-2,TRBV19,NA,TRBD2,TGTGCCAGTATCCATAAGGTTCCGAGCGGGGCGAACACCGGGGAGCTGTTTTTT,CASIHKVPSGANTGELFF
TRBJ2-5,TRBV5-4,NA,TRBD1,TGTGCCAGCAGCAGATCGACAGGGGGCGCGAAGACCCAGTACTTC,CASSRSTGGAKTQYF
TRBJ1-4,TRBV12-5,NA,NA,TGTGCTAGTGGTCTGGGACAAATAGAAGGGGAAAAACTGTTTTTT,CASGLGQIEGEKLFF
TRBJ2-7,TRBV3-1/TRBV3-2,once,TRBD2,TGTGCCAGCAGCCAAAGACTAGCGGGGCCCTACGAGCAGTACTTC,CASSQRLAGPYEQYF
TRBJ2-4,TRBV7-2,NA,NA,TGTGCCAGCAGCTGGGATATACGAAACATTCAGTACTTC,CASSWDIRNIQYF
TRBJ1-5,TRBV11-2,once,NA,TGTGCCAGCAGCTTAGTTGTTTTCTTGGGGTTCGGCAATCAGCCCCAGCATTTT,CASSLVVFLGFGNQPQHF
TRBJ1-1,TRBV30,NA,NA,TGTGCCTGGAGTGTAAGGCCTAACACTGAAGCTTTCTTT,CAWSVRPNTEAFF
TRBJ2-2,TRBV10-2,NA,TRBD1,TGCGCCAGCAGTGCTGACAGGGGGAACGCCGGGGAGCTGTTTTTT,CASSADRGNAGELFF
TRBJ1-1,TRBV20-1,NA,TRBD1,TGCAGTGCTAGTATCTTCGGCAGGGGGCGGATTGGCACTGAAGCTTTCTTT,CSASIFGRGRIGTEAFF
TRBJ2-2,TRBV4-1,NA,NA,TGCGCCAGCAGCCAAGCCTACAGACTCGATACCGGGGAGCTGTTTTTT,CASSQAYRLDTGELFF
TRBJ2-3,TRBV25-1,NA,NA,TGTGCCAGCAGGGATCGGGCAGGACGCACAGATACGCAGTATTTT,CASRDRAGRTDTQYF
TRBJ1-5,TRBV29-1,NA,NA,TGCAGCGTTGGGGGAAGCAATCAGCCCCAGCATTTT,CSVGGSNQPQHF
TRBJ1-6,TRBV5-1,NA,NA,TGCGCCAGCAGCTTGGGTTGGGGGGGATCACCCCTCCACTTT,CASSLGWGGSPLHF
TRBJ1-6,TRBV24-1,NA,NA,TGTGCCACCAGTGACCCACTAGGTGTCCTAGGTGCTTCACCCCTCCACTTT,CATSDPLGVLGASPLHF
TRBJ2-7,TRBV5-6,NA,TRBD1,TGTGCCAGCAGCTATAGGCTGACAGGGGGCAGCTACGAGCAGTACTTC,CASSYRLTGGSYEQYF
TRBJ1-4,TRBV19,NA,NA,TGTGCCAGTAGTAGGCCGGGGGCAACTAATGAAAAACTGTTTTTT,CASSRPGATNEKLFF
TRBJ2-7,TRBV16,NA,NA,TGTGCCAGCAGCCACAACAGAGACTACGAGCAGTACTTC,CASSHNRDYEQYF
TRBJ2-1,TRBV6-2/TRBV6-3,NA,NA,TGTGCCAGCAGTTACTCGCCGGGGGACCCTAACAATGAGCAGTTCTTC,CASSYSPGDPNNEQFF
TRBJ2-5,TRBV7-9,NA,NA,TGTGCCAGCAGCCGTCCGTACCACGAACGCCAAGAGACCCAGTACTTC,CASSRPYHERQETQYF
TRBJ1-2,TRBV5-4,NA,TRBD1,TGTGCCAGCAGCTTCTACCAGACAGGGGGCAATGGCTACACCTTC,CASSFYQTGGNGYTF
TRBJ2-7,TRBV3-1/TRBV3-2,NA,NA,TGTGCCAGCAGCCAAGAATCCATTTACGAGCAGTACTTC,CASSQESIYEQYF
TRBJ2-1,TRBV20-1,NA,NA,TGCAGTGCTAGAGATAAGGACTGGCAGTTCTTC,CSARDKDWQFF
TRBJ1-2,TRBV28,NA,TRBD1,TGTGCCAGCAGTACTCAGGCAGGGGGCGGCGGCTATGGCTACACCTTC,CASSTQAGGGGYGYTF
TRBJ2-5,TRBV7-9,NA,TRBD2,TGTGCCAGCAGCTCAGGTGGGACTAGCGGGGGGCCCCAAGAGACCCAGTACTTC,CASSSGGTSGGPQETQYF
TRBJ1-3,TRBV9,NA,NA,TGTGCCAGCAGCGTACAGGGACTTGAGGGAAACACCATATATTTT,CASSVQGLEGNTIYF
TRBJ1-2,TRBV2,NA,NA,TGTGCCAGCAGACAGGACATGGGCTATGGCTACACCTTC,CASRQDMGYGYTF
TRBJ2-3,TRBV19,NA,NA,TGTGCCAGTATGCCCAGCAAGGGACAAGGGCAGTATTTT,CASMPSKGQGQYF
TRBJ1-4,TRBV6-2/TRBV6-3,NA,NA,TGTGCCAGCAGTTACTCGCTATATGAAAAACTGTTTTTT,CASSYSLYEKLFF
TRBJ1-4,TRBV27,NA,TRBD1,TGTGCCAGCAGTGATACCCGGACAGGTTTTAATGAAAAACTGTTTTTT,CASSDTRTGFNEKLFF
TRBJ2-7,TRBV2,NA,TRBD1,TGTGCCAGCAGTGACTTGCGACAGGGGGCCTACGAGCAGTACTTC,CASSDLRQGAYEQYF
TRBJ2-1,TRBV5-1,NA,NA,TGCGCCAGCAGCTTCCCGCTAGGACGTCACTTAGGCTCCTACAATGAGCAGTTCTTC,CASSFPLGRHLGSYNEQFF
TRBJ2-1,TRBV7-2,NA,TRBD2,TGTGCCAGCAGGAAACCGGTCCGGGGGGGCCCGAACAATGAGCAGTTCTTC,CASRKPVRGGPNNEQFF
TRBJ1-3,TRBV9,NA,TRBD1,TGTGCCAGCGGCAGTACAGGGGCCACTGGAAACACCATATATTTT,CASGSTGATGNTIYF
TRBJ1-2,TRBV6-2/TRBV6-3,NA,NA,TGTGCCAGCAGTCTTGGATCCGTCGGGGGCTACACCTTC,CASSLGSVGGYTF
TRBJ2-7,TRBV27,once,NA,TGTGCCAGCAGTTGGAGTCGGCAGCTGGGAGAGCAGTACTTC,CASSWSRQLGEQYF
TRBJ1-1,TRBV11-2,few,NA,TGTGCCAGCAGCTTGGGGGGCGCGGCGGCTGAAGCTTTCTTT,CASSLGGAAAEAFF
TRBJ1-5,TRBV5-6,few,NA,TGTGCCAGCAGCTTGGGTGCCAGGATGGGCAATCAGCCCCAGCATTTT,CASSLGARMGNQPQHF
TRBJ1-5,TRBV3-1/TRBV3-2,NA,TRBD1,TGTGCCAGCAGCGAATTCGGACAGGGGAATCAGCCCCAGCATTTT,CASSEFGQGNQPQHF
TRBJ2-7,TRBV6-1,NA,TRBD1,TGTGCCAGCAGTGAAGGACCGGGACAGCAATACGAGCAGTACTTC,CASSEGPGQQYEQYF
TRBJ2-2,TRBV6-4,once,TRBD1,TGTGCCAGCACTCCGGGACAGGGTCCCTCCGGGGAGCTGTTTTTT,CASTPGQGPSGELFF
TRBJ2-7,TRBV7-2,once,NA,TGTGCCAGCAGCTCGATGGGCGGCAACTACGAGCAGTACTTC,CASSSMGGNYEQYF
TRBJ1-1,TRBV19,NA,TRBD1,TGTGCCAGTAGTATAGCCGCCAGGGGGATGAACACTGAAGCTTTCTTT,CASSIAARGMNTEAFF
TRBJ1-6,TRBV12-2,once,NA,TGTGCAAGTCGCCCCGCCGGCCCGCTTAATTCACCCCTCCACTTT,CASRPAGPLNSPLHF
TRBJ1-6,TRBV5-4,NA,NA,TGTGCCAGCAGCTTTACAGGGAATTCACCCCTCCACTTT,CASSFTGNSPLHF
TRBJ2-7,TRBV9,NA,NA,TGTGCCAGCAGCGTAGATGGGGGCTCATACGAGCAGTACTTC,CASSVDGGSYEQYF